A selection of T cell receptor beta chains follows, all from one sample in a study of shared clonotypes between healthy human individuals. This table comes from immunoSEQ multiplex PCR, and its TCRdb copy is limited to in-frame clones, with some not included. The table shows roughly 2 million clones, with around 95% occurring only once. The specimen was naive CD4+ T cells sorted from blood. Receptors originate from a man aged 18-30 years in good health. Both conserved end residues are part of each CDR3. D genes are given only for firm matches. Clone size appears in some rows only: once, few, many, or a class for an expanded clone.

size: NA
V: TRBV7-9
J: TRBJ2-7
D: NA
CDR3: CASSLRFSYEQYF
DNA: TGTGCCAGCAGCTTGAGGTTCTCCTACGAGCAGTACTTC

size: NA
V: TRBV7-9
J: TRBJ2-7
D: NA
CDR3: CASSLGWGREQYF
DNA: TGTGCCAGCAGCTTGGGGTGGGGGCGCGAGCAGTACTTC

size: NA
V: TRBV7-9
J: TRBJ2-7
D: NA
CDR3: CASSLVAWGNSPYYEQYF
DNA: TGTGCCAGCAGCTTAGTGGCTTGGGGGAACAGTCCTTATTACGAGCAGTACTTC

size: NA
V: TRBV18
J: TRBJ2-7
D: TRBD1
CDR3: CASSPLGTGSYEQYF
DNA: TGTGCCAGCTCACCACTCGGGACAGGGTCCTACGAGCAGTACTTC

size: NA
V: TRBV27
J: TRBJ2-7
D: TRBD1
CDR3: CASSLSRAGGYEQYF
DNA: TGTGCCAGCAGTTTATCGAGAGCAGGGGGCTACGAGCAGTACTTC

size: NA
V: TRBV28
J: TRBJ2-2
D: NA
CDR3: CASSLPGNTGELFF
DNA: TGTGCCAGCAGTTTACCGGGGAACACCGGGGAGCTGTTTTTT

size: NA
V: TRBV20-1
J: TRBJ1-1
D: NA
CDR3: CSARRGGEAFF
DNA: TGCAGTGCCAGAAGGGGGGGTGAAGCTTTCTTT

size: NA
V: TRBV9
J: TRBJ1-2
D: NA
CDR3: CASTSGAAYGYTF
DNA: TGTGCCAGCACCTCGGGGGCAGCCTATGGCTACACCTTC

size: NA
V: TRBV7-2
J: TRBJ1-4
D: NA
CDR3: CASSLDGTRNEKLFF
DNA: TGTGCCAGCAGCTTAGACGGGACACGAAATGAAAAACTGTTTTTT

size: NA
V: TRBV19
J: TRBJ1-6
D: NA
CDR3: CASNSRADNSPLHF
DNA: TGTGCCAGTAATAGCAGGGCAGATAATTCACCCCTCCACTTT

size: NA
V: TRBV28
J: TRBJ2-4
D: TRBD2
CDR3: CASSMLAGGLAKNIQYF
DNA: TGTGCCAGCAGTATGCTAGCGGGGGGGCTAGCCAAAAACATTCAGTACTTC

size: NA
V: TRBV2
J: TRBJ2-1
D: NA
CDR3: CASSPDWGNEQFF
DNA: TGTGCCAGCAGTCCTGACTGGGGGAATGAGCAGTTCTTC

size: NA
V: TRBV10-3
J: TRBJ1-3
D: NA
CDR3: CAISVKREGNTIYF
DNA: TGTGCCATCAGTGTGAAGCGAGAGGGAAACACCATATATTTT

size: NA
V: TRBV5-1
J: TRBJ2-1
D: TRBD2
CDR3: CASGSGGAGNEQFF
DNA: TGCGCCAGCGGTAGCGGGGGGGCGGGAAATGAGCAGTTCTTC

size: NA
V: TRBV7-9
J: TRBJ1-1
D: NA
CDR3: CASSLAFVVGRPEAFF
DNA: TGTGCCAGCAGCTTAGCTTTCGTGGTGGGCAGGCCTGAAGCTTTCTTT

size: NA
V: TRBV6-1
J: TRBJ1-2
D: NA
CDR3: CASSEGLVGGYYGYTF
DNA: TGTGCCAGCAGTGAAGGGCTAGTGGGGGGCTACTATGGCTACACCTTC

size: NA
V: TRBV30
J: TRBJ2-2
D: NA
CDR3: CAWRPPWGGAGGELFF
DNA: TGTGCCTGGAGGCCCCCCTGGGGGGGGGCGGGCGGGGAGCTGTTTTTT

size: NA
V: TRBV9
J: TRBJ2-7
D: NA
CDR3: CASSASGTGLYEQYF
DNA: TGTGCCAGCAGCGCATCCGGGACTGGCTTATACGAGCAGTACTTC

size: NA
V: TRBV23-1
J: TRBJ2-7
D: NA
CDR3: CASKMGRDEQYF
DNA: TGCGCCAGCAAAATGGGCAGGGACGAGCAGTACTTC

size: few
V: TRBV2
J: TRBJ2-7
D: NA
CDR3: CASGTYYEQYF
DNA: TGTGCCAGCGGAACTTACTACGAGCAGTACTTC

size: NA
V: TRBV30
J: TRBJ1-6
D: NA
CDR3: CAWTAGGVGSPLHF
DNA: TGTGCCTGGACCGCCGGGGGGGTCGGATCACCCCTCCACTTT

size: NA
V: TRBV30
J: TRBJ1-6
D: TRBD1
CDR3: CAWSGQGGNSPLHF
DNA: TGTGCCTGGAGTGGACAGGGAGGGAATTCACCCCTCCACTTT

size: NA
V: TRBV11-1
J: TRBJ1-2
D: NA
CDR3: CASSQAQNRYTF
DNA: TGTGCCAGCAGCCAGGCCCAGAATCGCTACACCTTC

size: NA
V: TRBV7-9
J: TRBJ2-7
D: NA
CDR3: CASSLQSTYEQYF
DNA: TGTGCCAGCAGCTTACAAAGCACCTACGAGCAGTACTTC

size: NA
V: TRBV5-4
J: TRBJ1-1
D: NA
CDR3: CASSPPGTGNTEAFF
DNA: TGTGCCAGCAGCCCGCCAGGGACGGGGAACACTGAAGCTTTCTTT

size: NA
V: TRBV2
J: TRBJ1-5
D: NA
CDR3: CASSARTRPARPSNQPQHF
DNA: TGTGCCAGCAGTGCCCGAACACGCCCCGCCCGACCGAGCAATCAGCCCCAGCATTTT

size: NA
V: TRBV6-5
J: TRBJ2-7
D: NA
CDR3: CASSRNTKYEQYF
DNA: TGTGCCAGCAGTCGCAACACGAAATACGAGCAGTACTTC

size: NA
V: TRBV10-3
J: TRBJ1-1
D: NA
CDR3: CAISVRGTNTEAFF
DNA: TGTGCCATCAGTGTTCGGGGAACGAACACTGAAGCTTTCTTT

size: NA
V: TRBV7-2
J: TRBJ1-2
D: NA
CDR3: CASSLPLTAPPYGYTF
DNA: TGTGCCAGCAGCTTACCTCTGACAGCACCCCCCTATGGCTACACCTTC

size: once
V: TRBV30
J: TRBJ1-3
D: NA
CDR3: CAWSGGNTIYF
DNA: TGTGCCTGGAGTGGAGGAAACACCATATATTTT

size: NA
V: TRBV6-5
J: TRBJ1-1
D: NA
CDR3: CAVRPSSTEAFF
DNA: TGTGCCGTACGACCCTCGAGCACTGAAGCTTTCTTT

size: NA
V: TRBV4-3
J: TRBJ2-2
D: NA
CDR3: CASSQDSRGNTGELFF
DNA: TGCGCCAGCAGCCAAGACTCGCGGGGGAACACCGGGGAGCTGTTTTTT

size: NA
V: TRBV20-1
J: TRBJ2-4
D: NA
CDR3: CSAYVENIQYF
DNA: TGCAGTGCTTACGTCGAAAACATTCAGTACTTC

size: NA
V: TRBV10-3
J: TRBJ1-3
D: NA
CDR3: CAIKESGNGNTIYF
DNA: TGTGCCATCAAAGAGTCAGGAAATGGAAACACCATATATTTT

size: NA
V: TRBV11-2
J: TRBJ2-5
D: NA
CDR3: CASSHSPGWAGLQETQYF
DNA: TGTGCCAGCAGCCACTCCCCGGGTTGGGCAGGCCTTCAAGAGACCCAGTACTTC

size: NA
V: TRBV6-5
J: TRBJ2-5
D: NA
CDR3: CASSSPTSSGGTQYF
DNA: TGTGCCAGCAGTTCACCGACTAGTAGTGGTGGGACCCAGTACTTC

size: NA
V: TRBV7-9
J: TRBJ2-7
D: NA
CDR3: CASSPRSREGGEQYF
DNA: TGTGCCAGCAGCCCCAGGTCTCGGGAAGGGGGCGAGCAGTACTTC

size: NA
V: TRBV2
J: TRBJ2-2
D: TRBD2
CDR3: CASSLAGGGTGELFF
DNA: TGTGCCAGCAGTCTAGCGGGGGGAGGTACCGGGGAGCTGTTTTTT

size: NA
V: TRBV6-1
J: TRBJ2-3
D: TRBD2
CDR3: CASSDRPSGPSTDTQYF
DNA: TGTGCCAGCAGTGACCGTCCTAGCGGCCCGAGCACAGATACGCAGTATTTT

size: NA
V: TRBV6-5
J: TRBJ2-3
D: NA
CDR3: CASSYKSSSTDTQYF
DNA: TGTGCCAGCAGTTACAAGTCTTCCAGCACAGATACGCAGTATTTT

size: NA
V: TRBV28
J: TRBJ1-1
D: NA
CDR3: CASSSSGTMDTEAFF
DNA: TGTGCCAGCAGTTCATCCGGGACAATGGACACTGAAGCTTTCTTT

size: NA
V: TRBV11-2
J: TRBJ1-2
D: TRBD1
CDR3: CASSRTGNYGYTF
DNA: TGTGCCAGCAGCAGGACAGGAAACTATGGCTACACCTTC

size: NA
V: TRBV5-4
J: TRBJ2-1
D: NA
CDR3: CASSPLSGNEQFF
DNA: TGTGCCAGCAGCCCTCTAAGTGGAAATGAGCAGTTCTTC

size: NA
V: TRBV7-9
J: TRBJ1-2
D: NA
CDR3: CASSPLAGDVNYGYTF
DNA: TGTGCCAGCAGCCCACTGGCCGGGGACGTTAACTATGGCTACACCTTC

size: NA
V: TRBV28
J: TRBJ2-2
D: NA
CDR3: CASRRNTGELFF
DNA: TGTGCCAGCCGACGGAACACCGGGGAGCTGTTTTTT

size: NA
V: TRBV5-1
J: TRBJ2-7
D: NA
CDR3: CASSLGGSVLYEQYF
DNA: TGCGCCAGCAGCTTGGGTGGTAGCGTGCTGTACGAGCAGTACTTC

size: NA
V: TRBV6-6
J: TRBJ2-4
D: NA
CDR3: CASSYKGGGPGIQYF
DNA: TGTGCCAGCAGTTACAAGGGGGGCGGTCCTGGCATTCAGTACTTC

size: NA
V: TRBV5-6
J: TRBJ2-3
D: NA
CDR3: CASSPSRATDTQYF
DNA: TGTGCCAGCAGCCCAAGCAGGGCGACAGATACGCAGTATTTT

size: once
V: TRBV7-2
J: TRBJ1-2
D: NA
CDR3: CASSLGPGSNYGYTF
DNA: TGTGCCAGCAGCTTAGGGCCGGGCTCTAACTATGGCTACACCTTC

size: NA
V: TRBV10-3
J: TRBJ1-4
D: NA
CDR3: CAISSGQTTNEKLFF
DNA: TGTGCCATCAGTTCCGGACAGACAACTAATGAAAAACTGTTTTTT

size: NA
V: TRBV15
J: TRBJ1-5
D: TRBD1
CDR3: CATSRGQGGGNQPQHF
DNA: TGTGCCACCAGCAGGGGACAGGGAGGGGGCAATCAGCCCCAGCATTTT